What follows are 28 T cell receptor beta chains derived from one specimen sequenced in a study of T-cell memory formation after mild COVID-19. In TCRdb, the 5' RACE reads were re-called with MiXCR into one record per CDR3 protein. Of about 360,000 distinct CDR3 sequences listed, approximately 13% were seen once; the top ten hold 20% to 25%. The sequenced sample was PBMCs or a T cell subset sorted from them (not recorded which). These receptors originate from a man aged 18 to 29 who had mild COVID-19 (a few samples of this study predate the infection). Cell type and time point are not known.

The chain is built from TRBV28 and TRBJ1-2; TRBD1 is a possible D gene (5 bases). Germline V gene data show CDR1 as MDHEN and CDR2 as SYDVKM. Trimming left V 2 bases short and J 0 bases short, with 10 bases between. The CDR3 has 15 residues. CDR3 nucleotide sequence: TGTGCCAGCAGTTTAGGAGGGGACGCTAACTATGGCTACACCTTC. Translation: CASSLGGDANYGYTF.

This clonotype appeared a few times. The chain carries TRBV5-5 and TRBJ1-5; the D gene is possibly TRBD1 (6 bases). The V gene lost 4 bases and the J gene lost 7 bases, with 9 bases spanning the gap. The CDR3 length is 12 residues. Germline V lookup: CDR1 SGHKS, CDR2 YYEKEE (reference sequence). Here the CDR3 reads CASSPTGQPQHF. CDR3 nucleotides: TGTGCCAGCAGCCCGACAGGACAGCCCCAGCATTTT. Based on the CDR3 plus reference TRBV5-5 and TRBJ1-5, the full variable domain is DAGVTQSPTHLIKTRGQQVTLRCSPISGHKSVSWYQQVLGQGPQFIFQYYEKEERGRGNFPDRFSARQFPNYSSELNVNALLLGDSALYLCASSPTGQPQHFGDGTRLSIL.

The rearrangement links TRBV30 to TRBJ1-5; 7 nucleotides agree with TRBD1. This CDR3 contains 13 residues. The V gene end was trimmed by 3 bases and the J gene end by 4 bases; junction bases not matched to a gene: 3. Germline V gives CDR1 GTSNPN, CDR2 SVGIG (reference sequence). The CDR3 region is CAWSPRGNQPQHF. The CDR3 nucleotides read TGTGCCTGGAGCCCCAGGGGGAATCAGCCCCAGCATTTT.

This clonotype was counted between two and nine times. The chain couples TRBV7-2 to TRBJ2-3; 10 nucleotides line up with TRBD2. V lost 6 bases and J lost 0; bases outside the gene matches: 3. This CDR3 contains 15 residues. The V gene's germline CDR1 is SGHTA and CDR2 FQGNSA. The DNA for the CDR3 is TGTGCCAGCAGTTTGACTAGCGGGAGCACAGATACGCAGTATTTT. This codes for CASSLTSGSTDTQYF.

The table lists this clonotype with many counts. The rearrangement links TRBV5-1 to TRBJ2-1; TRBD1 might be the D (6 bases). V gave up 2 bases and J gave up 4 bases, with 16 bases separating them. Germline V CDR1 and CDR2: SGHRS, YFSETQ. The CDR3 is made up of 16 amino acids. The CDR3 region has the DNA TGCGCCAGCAGCTTAACAGGGAGTCCTACATACAATGAGCAGTTCTTC. It codes for CASSLTGSPTYNEQFF.

The rearrangement uses TRBV19 and TRBJ2-7; tentative D call: TRBD1 (5 bases). The CDR3 sequence is 14 residues long. With 3 bases removed from V and 6 bases from J, the gap between germline ends came to 15 bases. The germline gives CDR1 LNHDA, CDR2 SQIVND (reference sequence). CDR3 in amino acids: CASSIRPLDSEQYF. The CDR3 coding sequence is TGTGCCAGTAGTATTCGCCCACTTGACAGCGAGCAGTACTTC. Supplemented by reference TRBV19 and TRBJ2-7, the full variable domain reads DGGITQSPKYLFRKEGQNVTLSCEQNLNHDAMYWYRQDPGQGLRLIYYSQIVNDFQKGDIAEGYSVSREKKESFPLTVTSAQKNPTAFYLCASSIRPLDSEQYFGPGTRLTVT.

This clonotype was observed a handful of times. The CDR3 region is CASSFSREQFF. CDR3 sequence (DNA): TGTGCCAGCAGTTTCTCAAGGGAGCAGTTCTTC. The chain employs TRBV27 and TRBJ2-1; D is ambiguous. Germline CDR1 MNHEY, CDR2 SMNVEV (reference sequence). This CDR3 contains 11 residues. V was trimmed by 3 bases and J by 10 bases, leaving 7 bases between them.

This clonotype showed up many times. V usage is TRBV5-5 and J usage is TRBJ2-3; 8 nucleotides line up with TRBD1. Germline CDR1 SGHKS, CDR2 YYEKEE (reference sequence). The CDR3 has 18 residues. Trimming removed 4 bases from V and 4 bases from J; junction bases left unmatched: 17. Written as DNA, the CDR3 is TGTGCCAGCAGCAGAAACCCGGGACAGGCTTCCATCCCAGATACGCAGTATTTT. Translation gives CASSRNPGQASIPDTQYF.

This clonotype was detected many times. At one end the junction does not follow the germline gene, possibly because of a read error. The V and J genes are TRBV4-1 and TRBJ1-1, with 9 bases that match TRBD1. The CDR3 is 12 amino acids. Germline V gives CDR1 MGHRA, CDR2 YSYEKL. The DNA of the CDR3 is TGCGCCAGCAGCCTCCAACAGGGGGCCGAGGTCTTT. This encodes CASSLQQGAEVF.

This clonotype has a handful of counts. This chain joins TRBV2 and TRBJ2-7, with D possibly TRBD2 on 6 matching bases. Looked up from germline, CDR1 is SNHLY and CDR2 is FYNNEI. V shed 0 bases and J shed 2 bases, with 17 bases lying between them. The CDR3 covers 17 residues. The DNA for the CDR3 is TGTGCCAGCAGTGAAGCAACGGGAGTCGAGTCTCCCTACGAGCAGTACTTC. Its protein product is CASSEATGVESPYEQYF.

This clonotype occurred a few times. The J gene is TRBJ2-3, the V gene TRBV4-3; D is perhaps TRBD2 (6 bases). This CDR3 contains 14 residues. The germline V gene has CDR1 LGHNA and CDR2 YSLEER. With 4 bases removed from V and 5 bases from J, the gap between germline ends came to 13 bases. CDR3 residues: CASSPFVGRDTQYF. In DNA, the CDR3 is TGCGCCAGCAGCCCCTTTGTCGGGAGAGATACGCAGTATTTT.

This clonotype was counted between two and nine times. The chain joins TRBV9 to TRBJ1-5; D remains ambiguous. This CDR3 region has 14 residues. V was cut by 5 bases and J by 0 bases, with 9 bases left in between. The V gene's germline CDR1 is SGDLS and CDR2 YYNGEE. In DNA form, the CDR3 reads TGTGCCAGCAGTCATGGGGATAGCAATCAGCCCCAGCATTTT. It is translated as CASSHGDSNQPQHF.

This chain connects TRBV29-1 to TRBJ1-1, with D possibly TRBD1 on 6 matching bases. CDR3 length: 12 residues. The V gene's germline CDR1 is SQVTM and CDR2 ANQGSEA. V was trimmed by 6 bases and J by 0 bases, leaving 8 bases between them. CDR3 sequence: CSVGGLNTEAFF. CDR3 nucleotide sequence: TGCAGCGTCGGGGGGCTGAACACTGAAGCTTTCTTT.

The rearrangement uses TRBV7-3 and TRBJ2-3, with 9 bases identical to TRBD2. After removal of 5 bases from V and 1 base from J, the junction contained 4 bases not matched to a gene. CDR1 and CDR2 (germline): SGHTA, FQGTGA. The CDR3 loop spans 15 amino acids. CDR3 DNA: TGTGCCAGCAGCAGCGGGGGGCTCGGCACAGATACGCAGTATTTT. Its translation: CASSSGGLGTDTQYF.

This clonotype has just a few counts. This chain connects TRBV20-1 to TRBJ2-7; tentatively, D is TRBD2 (5 bases). The germline V gene has CDR1 DFQATT and CDR2 SNEGSKA (reference sequence). V was trimmed by 5 bases and J by 5 bases, leaving 16 bases between them. The CDR3 runs 13 residues. The CDR3 sequence is CSAGRTATNEQYF. CDR3 nucleotides: TGCAGTGCTGGCCGGACCGCGACTAACGAGCAGTACTTC.

This clonotype was detected ten times or more. This chain connects TRBV19 to TRBJ1-1; D call uncertain. This CDR3 contains 13 residues. Trimming took off 5 bases at V and 6 bases at J, with 13 bases between the two ends. The germline V gene encodes CDR1 LNHDA and CDR2 SQIVND (reference sequence). CDR3: CASSQSVSAEAFF. The DNA for the CDR3 is TGTGCCAGTAGTCAGTCTGTGAGCGCTGAAGCTTTCTTT.

The chain has TRBV10-3 and TRBJ2-3, with TRBD1 matching 7 bases. V gave up 9 bases and J gave up 0 bases; unmatched junction bases: 6. The CDR3 sequence is 14 residues long. Germline lookup yields CDR1 ENHRY and CDR2 SYGVKD. CDR3 residues: CAISGTDSTDTQYF. The CDR3 DNA follows: TGTGCCATTTCCGGGACAGATAGCACAGATACGCAGTATTTT.

The chain recombines TRBV7-6 with TRBJ1-5; a weak D match, TRBD1 (5 bases). Germline assignment: CDR1 SGHVS and CDR2 FNYEAQ. The CDR3 totals 14 residues. V was shortened by 5 bases and J by 5 bases, with 13 bases between the two germline ends. The CDR3 coding sequence is TGTGCCAGCAGCCACGGGGGGGGGGATCAGCCCCAGCATTTT. It codes for CASSHGGGDQPQHF.

This chain joins TRBV4-1 and TRBJ1-4; D not certain. Trimming took 0 bases from V and 0 from J, leaving 11 bases between them. The germline CDR1 and CDR2 sequences are MGHRA and YSYEKL. This CDR3 spans 17 amino acids. The CDR3 nucleotides read TGCGCCAGCAGCCAAGATGGCCCTCCCGCAACTAATGAAAAACTGTTTTTT. Protein sequence: CASSQDGPPATNEKLFF.

In DNA form, the CDR3 reads TGCAGTGCTCAAACCGGGGGGAGAGCCTACGAGCAGTACTTC. Protein: CSAQTGGRAYEQYF. The chain joins TRBV20-1 to TRBJ2-7; TRBD2 matches at 7 bases. There are 14 residues in the CDR3. V lost 5 bases, J lost 2 bases, and 9 bases stayed unmatched. The V gene's germline CDR1 is DFQATT and CDR2 SNEGSKA (reference sequence).

The table lists this clonotype with a few counts. The chain is built from TRBV6-5 and TRBJ1-3; the D is unclear. The CDR3 covers 17 residues. V was shortened by 5 bases and J by 0 bases, with 17 bases between the two germline ends. Germline V gives CDR1 MNHEY, CDR2 SVGAGI. CDR3 nucleotide sequence: TGTGCCAGCAGTCTTTCCAGGACCCCTAGCTCTGGAAACACCATATATTTT. Protein product: CASSLSRTPSSGNTIYF.

This clonotype was detected only a few times. The chain joins TRBV7-6 to TRBJ2-3; D is possibly TRBD2 (6 bases). CDR1 SGHVS and CDR2 FNYEAQ come from the germline V gene. CDR3 length equals 16 residues. V was shortened by 5 bases and J by 5 bases, with 20 bases between the two germline ends. The CDR3 sequence: CASSPSGQVGEDTQYF. CDR3 nucleotides: TGTGCCAGCAGCCCCAGCGGGCAGGTTGGGGAAGATACGCAGTATTTT.

The sample holds a few counts of this clonotype. The chain has TRBV11-2 and TRBJ2-7, with 7 positions matching TRBD1. The CDR3 loop spans 14 amino acids. J was trimmed by 3 bases and V by 8 bases; bases with no gene match: 10. Germline V CDR1 and CDR2: SGHAT, FQNNGV. The CDR3 DNA follows: TGTGCCAGCCTCCGCTCGGGACAGTACTACGAGCAGTACTTC. Protein product: CASLRSGQYYEQYF.

The V and J genes are TRBV3-1 and TRBJ2-7; D is uncertain. This CDR3 is built from 17 residues. Germline V gene sequence: CDR1 LGHDT, CDR2 YNNKEL (reference sequence). V dropped 0 bases and J dropped 0 bases, with 15 bases sitting between them. Written as DNA, the CDR3 is TGTGCCAGCAGCCAAGAAACTTCGGTGCCGGGCTCCTACGAGCAGTACGTC. It codes for CASSQETSVPGSYEQYV.

This clonotype was seen a few times. The chain joins TRBV5-5 to TRBJ2-3; 11 positions match TRBD2. The CDR3 contains 16 residues. The ends lost 0 bases at V and 2 bases at J; junction bases unmatched: 2. The germline V gene has CDR1 SGHKS and CDR2 YYEKEE (reference sequence). For the CDR3, the DNA is TGTGCCAGCAGCTTGGTACTAGCGGGGGTCACAGATACGCAGTATTTT. Protein sequence: CASSLVLAGVTDTQYF.

This clonotype turned up a few times. The chain joins TRBV7-2 to TRBJ1-5, with 10 bases lining up with TRBD1. This CDR3 comprises 19 residues. Germline CDR1 is SGHTA and CDR2 is FQGNSA. V dropped 2 bases and J dropped 0; count of bases not matched to a gene: 10. The CDR3 loop reads CASSLSRTGGAYSNQPQHF. CDR3 in DNA: TGTGCCAGCAGCTTATCCAGGACAGGGGGTGCGTATAGCAATCAGCCCCAGCATTTT.

This clonotype was observed a handful of times. The chain recombines TRBV5-6 with TRBJ1-6; TRBD1 matches 9 bases. There are 15 residues in the CDR3. J was trimmed by 4 bases and V by 4 bases; bases with no gene match: 3. Germline values: CDR1 SGHDT, CDR2 YYEEEE. CDR3: CASSGDRGYNSPLHF. The DNA of the CDR3 is TGTGCCAGCAGCGGAGACAGGGGGTATAATTCACCCCTCCACTTT.

This clonotype was detected many times. The chain couples TRBV12-3 or TRBV12-4 to TRBJ2-1, with 9 bases lining up with TRBD2. The CDR3 runs to 13 residues. V trimming: 6 bases; J trimming: 9 bases; junction bases outside the gene matches: 6. CDR3 protein: CASRGSGGSEQFF. CDR3 DNA: TGTGCCAGCAGAGGTAGCGGGGGTTCTGAGCAGTTCTTC.